Sequencing of this T cell receptor beta chain was carried out in a study of shared clonotypes between healthy human individuals. Selected positively for CCR7 and CD45RO-negative, naive CD8 cells excluded terminally differentiated effector memory CD45RA+ cells. The table came from immunoSEQ multiplex PCR; TCRdb's copy has only in-frame clones and leaves some out. The table includes millions of clones, approximately 95% detected once. The CDR3 loop spans 10 amino acids. V lost 11 bases and J lost 6, with 7 bases in between. Germline CDR1 SNHLY, CDR2 FYNNEI. V usage is TRBV2 and J usage is TRBJ2-2, with TRBD2 as a possible D gene (6 bases). Sequencing was carried out using naive CD8+ T cells sorted from blood. This receptor was identified in a man aged 18 to 30 in good health. The CDR3: CAQRAGELFF. In DNA form, the CDR3 reads TGTGCCCAGCGGGCCGGGGAGCTGTTTTTT.